Each of the 16 T cell receptor beta chains below was sequenced from the same sample in a study of monozygotic twins with inflammatory bowel disease (dated by TCRdb to about 2019). Library preparation employed 5' RACE. The sequencing machine was an Illumina HiSeq 2500. TCRdb reprocessed the sequencing reads and holds a single record per CDR3 protein sequence, with no DNA. This sample's table lists some 440,000 distinct CDR3 sequences. Clones ranked in the top ten supply roughly 2.3% of the sample. Sequencing was done on a sample of blood. The receptors here all came from a human donor with ulcerative colitis or Crohn's disease, or a healthy co-twin of an affected twin (not recorded which).

V is TRBV29-1 and J is TRBJ2-1; checking the TCRdb D call of TRBD1 is not possible without DNA. The CDR3 has 13 residues. The germline V gene has CDR1 SQVTM and CDR2 ANQGSEA. CDR3 protein: CSVETGSYNEQFF.

This rearrangement joins TRBV12-5 to TRBJ1-2. CDR1 LGHNT and CDR2 FRNRAP come from the germline V gene. The CDR3 totals 11 residues. The CDR3 loop reads CAQGSDVGYTF.

The chain carries TRBV5-1 and TRBJ1-2; lacking DNA, the TRBD1 call made by TCRdb goes unchecked. The CDR3 totals 14 residues. Per germline, CDR1 SGHRS and CDR2 YFSETQ. The CDR3 is CASSLGDRGYGYTF.

V and J are TRBV4-2 and TRBJ2-1. This CDR3 spans 17 amino acids. Germline CDR1 is LGHNA and CDR2 is YNFKEQ. The CDR3 reads CASSQDRSDLSRYEQFF.

This chain connects TRBV11-3 to TRBJ1-1. The CDR3 is 13 amino acids. CDR1 and CDR2 (germline): SGHNT, YENEEA. CDR3 sequence reads: CASSSLGSTEAFF. Together with reference TRBV11-3 and TRBJ1-1, the CDR3 gives the full variable domain: EAGVVQSPRYKIIEKKQPVAFWCNPISGHNTLYWYLQNLGQGPELLIRYENEEAVDDSQLPKDRFSAERLKGVDSTLKIQPAELGDSAVYLCASSSLGSTEAFFGQGTRLTVV.

The rearrangement uses TRBV29-1 and TRBJ1-1; TCRdb indicates TRBD1, and absent DNA this call remains unverified. Germline CDR1 is SQVTM and CDR2 is ANQGSEA. The CDR3 has 12 residues. The CDR3 sequence: CSVSRGNTEAFF.

This chain connects TRBV4-3 to TRBJ2-1. CDR1 is LGHNA, CDR2 YSLEER, per germline. The CDR3 contains 16 residues. The CDR3 sequence: CASSPGSIRGKNEQFF.

The chain carries TRBV5-1 and TRBJ1-2; lacking DNA, the TRBD1 call made by TCRdb goes unchecked. The CDR3 has 14 residues. Germline V gene lookup returns CDR1 SGHRS and CDR2 YFSETQ. The CDR3 is CASSSGTAYYGYTF.

The J gene is TRBJ2-1, the V gene TRBV7-2. CDR1 is SGHTA and CDR2 is FQGNSA in the germline V gene. The CDR3 is 12 residues long. CDR3 amino acids: CASSLGKREQFF.

This chain joins TRBV5-1 and TRBJ2-1; TCRdb reports TRBD1, a call that lacks DNA to check it against. CDR3 length: 15 amino acids. CDR1 is SGHRS and CDR2 is YFSETQ in the germline V gene. The CDR3 region is CASSRMGQKDNEQFF.

The rearrangement joins TRBV4-2 to TRBJ2-1; TCRdb gives TRBD2 as the D gene, but with no DNA this cannot be confirmed. This CDR3 has 17 residues. Germline V gives CDR1 LGHNA, CDR2 YNFKEQ. CDR3 region: CASSQDSGTSGYNEQFF.

The chain recombines TRBV5-5 with TRBJ2-1; checking the TCRdb D call of TRBD1 is not possible without DNA. Germline CDR1 and CDR2: SGHKS and YYEKEE (reference sequence). The CDR3 spans 14 residues. The CDR3 loop reads CATAPRGAHNEQFF.

The chain links TRBV12-3 or TRBV12-4 to TRBJ2-7; with no DNA, the TCRdb D assignment of TRBD2 cannot be verified. There are 14 residues in the CDR3. CDR3 in amino acids: CASSSGLYSYEQYF.

The chain combines TRBV5-1 with TRBJ1-6. In germline, CDR1 is SGHRS, CDR2 YFSETQ. The CDR3 extends over 15 amino acids. CDR3 region: CASSLGGEANSPLHF.

This chain connects TRBV20-1 to TRBJ1-1. The CDR3 has 14 residues. Per germline, CDR1 DFQATT and CDR2 SNEGSKA (reference sequence). The CDR3 spells CSARDGTTNTEAFF.

The V gene is TRBV7-9, the J gene TRBJ1-2; with no DNA, the TCRdb D assignment of TRBD1 cannot be verified. CDR3 length: 14 residues. Germline lookup yields CDR1 SEHNR and CDR2 FQNEAQ (reference sequence). The chain's CDR3 is CASSLGPQGNGYTF.